One and the same sample provided the 5 T cell receptor beta chains below, sequenced in a study of shared T cell receptors in the human thymus. The data were produced by immunoSEQ multiplex PCR, yet TCRdb's version contains in-frame clones alone and is incomplete. In the table there are about 660,000 clones, approximately 87% of which are singletons. These data were also reused for a study on human thymus T cells.

The sequenced sample consisted of thymocytes. The origin of the receptors is a boy younger than two with a congenital heart defect.

CDR3 residues: CASSGGLPGHYLTGELFF. The CDR3 nucleotides are TGTGCCAGCAGTGGAGGACTACCGGGCCATTACCTAACCGGGGAGCTGTTTTTT. V usage is TRBV25-1 and J usage is TRBJ2-2, with D tentatively TRBD2 (6 bases). The V and J ends lost 4 bases and 5 bases respectively, with 23 bases between them. The CDR3 sequence is 18 residues long. CDR1 is MGHDK and CDR2 is SYGVNS in the germline V gene.

The V gene is TRBV2, the J gene TRBJ2-2; TRBD1 matches at 7 bases. The length of the CDR3 is 16 residues. The germline CDR1 and CDR2 sequences are SNHLY and FYNNEI. With V trimmed by 6 bases and J by 4 bases, 11 bases remained unmatched. CDR3 DNA sequence: TGTGCCAGCAGAGCAAGCGACAGGGATATCACCGGGGAGCTGTTTTTT. This translates into CASRASDRDITGELFF.

The chain combines TRBV21-1 with TRBJ2-5; TRBD2 reflects the table's D call only, with no check against the DNA. TRBV21-1 has pseudogene status. The CDR3 contains 16 residues. The CDR3 region is CASHGLAGEEGETQYF. Written as DNA, the CDR3 is TGTGCCAGTCACGGACTAGCGGGAGAGGAGGGAGAGACCCAGTACTTC.

The V call is TRBV6-1, the J call TRBJ2-5, with 16 bases lining up with TRBD2. The CDR3 has 17 residues. Trimming cost V 2 bases and J 5 bases; bases outside gene matches: 5. In germline, CDR1 is MNHNS, CDR2 SASEGT. The CDR3 protein is CASSEPGLAGGGETQYF. CDR3 DNA: TGTGCCAGCAGTGAACCGGGACTAGCGGGAGGGGGCGAGACCCAGTACTTC.

This chain uses TRBV7-2 with TRBJ2-7; 9 nucleotides line up with TRBD2. Trimming removed 3 bases from V and 2 bases from J; junction bases left unmatched: 5. This CDR3 comprises 15 residues. The V gene's germline CDR1 is SGHTA and CDR2 FQGNSA. Here the CDR3 DNA reads TGTGCCAGCAGCTTGGGCGGGGGGGCCCCCTACGAGCAGTACTTC. Translated, it gives CASSLGGGAPYEQYF.